This T cell receptor (beta chain) comes out of a study of response to subunit inactivated influenza vaccine listed by TCRdb under 2018. The study in broad terms: To follow how T cells responded to a trivalent subunit inactivated influenza vaccine, the researchers relied on deep quantitative profiling of the T cell receptor repertoire. Study-level results and caveats: It was suggested by the authors that each seasonal influenza vaccination may recruit only a limited number of new T cells.

Libraries came from RT-PCR. The instrument was an Illumina HiSeq 2500. TCRdb reworked the public reads: Q25 trimming with fastp, MiXCR clone assembly, productive beta chains retained. CDR3 protein duplicates are merged, each entry listing the most common genes and DNA. This sample holds more than 700,000 distinct CDR3 sequences; about 20% were observed only once. Clones ranked in the top ten supply roughly 10% of the sample. This clonotype was counted only a few times. The specificity of this receptor is unknown. One base away there is no much larger clone; base qualities are not given. Material: PBMCs from blood, obtained around 5 days after vaccination. This TCR came from a man aged 50 to 59 who received an inactivated influenza vaccine. Donor details come from another sample of the same person, matched by shared clones.

For the CDR3, the sequence is CSAKREGGPPDTQYF. In nucleotide form, the sequence is TGCAGTGCTAAGAGGGAGGGGGGGCCCCCAGATACGCAGTATTTT. The receptor chain draws on TRBV20-1 and TRBJ2-3; perhaps TRBD2 is the D gene, with 7 bases matching. V loses 4 bases, J loses 4 bases, and the germline ends lie 18 bases apart. The CDR3 spans 15 residues, from the cysteine through the phenylalanine. Here the CDR3 DNA is all that survives: 45 bases in frame from base 1. CDR1 and CDR2 are drawn from the germline V gene (reference sequence): DFQATT, SNEGSKA.